This T cell receptor beta chain was sequenced during a study of T cell clonality in common variable immunodeficiency. This clone was found many times. Its antigen remains unidentified. The read is 3 residues too short to cover the CDR3 end, so that end is filled in from the germline J gene. The CDR3 is 14 residues long. Germline-derived CDR1 and CDR2 are DFQATT and SNEGSKA (reference sequence). J gave up 5 bases and V 3 bases, and 9 bases lay outside the gene matches. Some clones are missing from TCRdb's copy, which holds only in-frame ones; the method was immunoSEQ multiplex PCR. Recorded here are under 45,000 clones, with no singletons, and the ten leading clones hold 9.5%. General observations from the study: CVID subjects showed higher TCRbeta clonality than healthy controls.

V usage is TRBV20-1 and J usage is TRBJ1-1; the match to TRBD1 covers 7 bases. Material: peripheral blood mononuclear cells. The TCR was taken from a person aged 18 to 75 in good health. The CDR3 sequence is CSASGRGQGTEAFF. CDR3 DNA (partial): TGCAGTGCTAGCGGAAGGGGGCAGGGTACTGAA.